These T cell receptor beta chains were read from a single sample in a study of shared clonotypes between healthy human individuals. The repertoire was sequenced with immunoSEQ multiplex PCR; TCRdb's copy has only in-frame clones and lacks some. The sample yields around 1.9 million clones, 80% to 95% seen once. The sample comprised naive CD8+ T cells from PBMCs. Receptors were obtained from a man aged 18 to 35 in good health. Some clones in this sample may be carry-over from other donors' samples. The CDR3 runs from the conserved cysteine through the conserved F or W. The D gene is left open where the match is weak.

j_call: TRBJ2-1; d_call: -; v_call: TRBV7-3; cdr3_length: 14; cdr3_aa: CASSLLSVPNEQFF
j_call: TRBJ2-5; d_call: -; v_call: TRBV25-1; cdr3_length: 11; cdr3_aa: CASSEYKTQYF
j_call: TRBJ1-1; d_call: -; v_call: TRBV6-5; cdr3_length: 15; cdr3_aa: CASSSRLTMNTEAFF
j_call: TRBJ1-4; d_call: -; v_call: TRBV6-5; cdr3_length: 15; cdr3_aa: CASRNNRSKLEKLFF
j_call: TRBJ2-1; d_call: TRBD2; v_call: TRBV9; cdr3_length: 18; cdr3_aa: CASSAGTSGIGSYNEQFF
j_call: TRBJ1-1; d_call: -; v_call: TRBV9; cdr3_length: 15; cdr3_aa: CASSPNGGGAREAFF
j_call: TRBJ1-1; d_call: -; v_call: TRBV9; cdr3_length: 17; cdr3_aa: CASSVPTNRDLNTEAFF
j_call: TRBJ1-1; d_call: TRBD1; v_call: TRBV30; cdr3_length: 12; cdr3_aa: CAWTGGNTEAFF
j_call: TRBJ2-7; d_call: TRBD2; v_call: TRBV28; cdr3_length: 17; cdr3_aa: CASSSIRPSGASYEQYF
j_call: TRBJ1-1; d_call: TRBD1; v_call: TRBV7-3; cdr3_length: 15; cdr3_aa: CASSPESGGLTEAFF
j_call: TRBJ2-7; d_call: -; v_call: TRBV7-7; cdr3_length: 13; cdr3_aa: CASSISSLDEQYF
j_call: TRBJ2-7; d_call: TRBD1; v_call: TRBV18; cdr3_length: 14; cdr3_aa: CASSTGTGAGEQYF
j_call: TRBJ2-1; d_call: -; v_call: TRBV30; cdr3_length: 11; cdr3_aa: CAWTAGNEQFF
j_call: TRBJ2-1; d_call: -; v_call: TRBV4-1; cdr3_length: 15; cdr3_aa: CASSPPRGPYNEQFF
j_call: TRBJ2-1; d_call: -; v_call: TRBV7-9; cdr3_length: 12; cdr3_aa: CASSRSNNEQFF
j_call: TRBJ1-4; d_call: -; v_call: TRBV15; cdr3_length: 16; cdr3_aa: CATSRPFEGRKEKLFF
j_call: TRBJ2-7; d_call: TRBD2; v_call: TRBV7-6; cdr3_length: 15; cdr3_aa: CASSLDPGGPYEQYF
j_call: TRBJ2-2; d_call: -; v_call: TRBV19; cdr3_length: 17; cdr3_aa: CASSITPGTPNTGELFF
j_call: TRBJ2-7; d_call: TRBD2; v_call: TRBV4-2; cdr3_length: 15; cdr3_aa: CASSQEGLAGDEQYF
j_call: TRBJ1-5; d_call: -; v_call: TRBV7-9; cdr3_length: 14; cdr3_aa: CASSLAGRNQPQHF
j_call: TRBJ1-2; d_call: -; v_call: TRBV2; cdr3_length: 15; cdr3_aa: CASSETANINYGYTF
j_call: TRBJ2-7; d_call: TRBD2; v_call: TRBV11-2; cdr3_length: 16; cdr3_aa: CASSLDVGSGSYEQYF
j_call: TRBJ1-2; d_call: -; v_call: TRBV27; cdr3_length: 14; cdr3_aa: CATRPREFLYGYTF
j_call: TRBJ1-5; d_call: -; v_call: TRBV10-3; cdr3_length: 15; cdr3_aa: CAISAQGDLYQPQHF
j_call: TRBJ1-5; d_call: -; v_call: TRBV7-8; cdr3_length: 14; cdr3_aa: CASSPPQGGQPQHF
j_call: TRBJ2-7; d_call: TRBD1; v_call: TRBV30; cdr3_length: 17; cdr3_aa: CAWSVRRTGGDQHEQYF
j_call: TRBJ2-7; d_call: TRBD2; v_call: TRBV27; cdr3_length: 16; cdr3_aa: CASSHMYGRGTYEQYF
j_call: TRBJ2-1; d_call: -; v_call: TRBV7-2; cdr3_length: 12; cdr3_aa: CASSSPSVEQFF
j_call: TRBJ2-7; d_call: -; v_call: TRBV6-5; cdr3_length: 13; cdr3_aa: CASSPEGDYEQYF
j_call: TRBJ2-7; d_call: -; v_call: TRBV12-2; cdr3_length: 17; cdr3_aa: CASRSSVRAGAPYEQYF
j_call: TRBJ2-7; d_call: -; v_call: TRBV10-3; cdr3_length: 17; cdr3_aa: CAISESLGGPPTYEQYF
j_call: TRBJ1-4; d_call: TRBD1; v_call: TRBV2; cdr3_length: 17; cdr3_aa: CASRATGTAATNEKLFF
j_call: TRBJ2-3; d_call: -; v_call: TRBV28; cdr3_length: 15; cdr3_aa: CASSLLSQLPDTQYF
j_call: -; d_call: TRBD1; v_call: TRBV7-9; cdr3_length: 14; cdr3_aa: CATQTGTKSYEQYF
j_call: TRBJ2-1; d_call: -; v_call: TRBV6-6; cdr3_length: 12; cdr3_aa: CASSDTDNEQFF
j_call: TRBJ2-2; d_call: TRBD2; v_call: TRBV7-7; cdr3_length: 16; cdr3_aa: CASSPFAGGHTGELFF
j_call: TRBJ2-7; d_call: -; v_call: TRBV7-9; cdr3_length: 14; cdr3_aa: CASSPRGGAGEQYF
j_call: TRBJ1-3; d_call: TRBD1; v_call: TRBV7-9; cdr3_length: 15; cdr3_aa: CASSLSDRDGNTIYF
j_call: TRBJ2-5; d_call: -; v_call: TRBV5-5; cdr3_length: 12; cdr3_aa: CASSLRGETQYF
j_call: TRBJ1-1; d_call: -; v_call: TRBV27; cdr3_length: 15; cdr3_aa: CASTTNTARDTEAFF
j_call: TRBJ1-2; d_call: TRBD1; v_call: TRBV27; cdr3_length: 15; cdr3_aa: CASSDRGGTHYGYTF